The clone carrying this T cell receptor beta chain was seen repeatedly, ten times or more. Its antigen is as yet unknown. The data were obtained in a study of regulatory T cells in long-lasting Graves disease. Study observations and caveats: TRBV28, TRBJ1-2 and TRBJ2-5 were segments that persistent disease favored.

Sequencing libraries for TCR beta were prepared with iRepertoire HTBI primers and Arm-PCR of CDR3 regions. TCRdb analysed the multiplex PCR reads with MiXCR anew, one entry per CDR3 protein. There are about 290,000 distinct CDR3 sequences in the sample; around 21% occur only once, and about 61% lies in the top ten. CDR1 is SEHNR and CDR2 is FQNEAQ in the germline V gene (reference sequence). V gave up 3 bases and J gave up 8 bases, with 16 bases separating them. The CDR3 contains 15 residues. Time point described: persistent/refractory GD, antithyroid drugs over 5 years with positive TRAb. PBMC RNA was the source of the TCR library. Diagnoses of Graves' disease were made by American Thyroid Association guidelines. Tubes containing EDTA received approximately 9 milliliters of drawn peripheral blood.

The receptor was derived from a female donor with Graves disease. The V and J genes are TRBV7-9 and TRBJ1-4; D call uncertain. Sequenced material: peripheral blood mononuclear cells (PBMCs), taken when the disease was refractory, from a patient treated with antithyroid drugs. CDR3 DNA: TGTGCCAGCAGCTTGGCTCTCGATTCGGAGGAAAAACTGTTTTTT. Translated: CASSLALDSEEKLFF.